Listed below are T cell receptor beta chains from one sample, sequenced in a study of T cell repertoires in cytomegalovirus infection. One entry per CDR3 protein, called by TCRdb with MiXCR from the reads. The sample holds some 230,000 distinct CDR3 sequences, roughly 22% seen once. The sequenced sample was CD8+ T cells from PBMCs. Every receptor here comes from a human donor in good health (CMV status not recorded). Some clones in this sample may be carry-over from other donors' samples. Each CDR3 is given with its conserved first and last residue. A D gene is named only where the DNA matches it firmly. Not every row has a clone size; where given, it reads once, few, many or a size class.

clone size: -; D gene: TRBD1; J gene: TRBJ1-1; V gene: TRBV6-2/TRBV6-3; CDR3 protein: CASSYTPGQGEAFF; CDR3 DNA: TGTGCCAGCAGTTACACCCCTGGACAGGGGGAAGCTTTCTTT
clone size: many; D gene: -; J gene: TRBJ2-1; V gene: TRBV10-3; CDR3 protein: CAIGVGGSYNEQFF; CDR3 DNA: TGTGCCATTGGGGTTGGAGGATCCTACAATGAGCAGTTCTTC
clone size: -; D gene: TRBD1; J gene: TRBJ2-6; V gene: TRBV19; CDR3 protein: CASSRGQGPGANVLTF; CDR3 DNA: TGTGCCAGTAGCCGGGGACAGGGTCCTGGGGCCAACGTCCTGACTTTC
clone size: -; D gene: TRBD1; J gene: TRBJ2-3; V gene: TRBV20-1; CDR3 protein: CSARGVMGDRSTDTQYF; CDR3 DNA: TGCAGTGCTAGAGGGGTTATGGGGGACAGAAGCACAGATACGCAGTATTTT
clone size: many; D gene: -; J gene: TRBJ2-7; V gene: TRBV4-1; CDR3 protein: CASSYAGRNSYEQYF; CDR3 DNA: TGCGCCAGCAGCTACGCGGGACGTAACTCCTACGAGCAGTACTTC
clone size: -; D gene: -; J gene: TRBJ2-7; V gene: TRBV27; CDR3 protein: CASSWGPATYEQYF; CDR3 DNA: TGTGCCAGCAGTTGGGGACCTGCGACCTACGAGCAGTACTTC
clone size: -; D gene: -; J gene: TRBJ1-4; V gene: TRBV20-1; CDR3 protein: CSARRGEKLFF; CDR3 DNA: TGCAGTGCACGGCGCGGTGAAAAACTGTTTTTT
clone size: -; D gene: TRBD2; J gene: TRBJ2-1; V gene: TRBV11-1; CDR3 protein: CASSTSGNRAEQFF; CDR3 DNA: TGTGCCAGCAGTACTAGCGGGAATCGTGCTGAGCAGTTCTTC
clone size: -; D gene: -; J gene: TRBJ2-6; V gene: TRBV5-4; CDR3 protein: CASSTRSGPLSGANVLTF; CDR3 DNA: TGTGCCAGCAGCACTCGATCCGGGCCCCTATCTGGGGCCAACGTCCTGACTTTC
clone size: -; D gene: -; J gene: TRBJ2-7; V gene: TRBV14; CDR3 protein: CASSLEAGDYEQYF; CDR3 DNA: TGTGCCAGCAGCCTGGAGGCAGGGGACTACGAGCAGTACTTC
clone size: few; D gene: -; J gene: TRBJ2-5; V gene: TRBV2; CDR3 protein: CASWLARETQYF; CDR3 DNA: TGTGCCAGCTGGTTGGCTAGGGAGACCCAGTACTTC
clone size: -; D gene: TRBD1; J gene: TRBJ2-1; V gene: TRBV24-1; CDR3 protein: CATSETGVLHEQFF; CDR3 DNA: TGTGCCACCAGTGAGACAGGGGTCCTCCATGAGCAGTTCTTC
clone size: -; D gene: TRBD1; J gene: TRBJ2-7; V gene: TRBV29-1; CDR3 protein: CSVEEPRDRENTYEQYF; CDR3 DNA: TGCAGCGTTGAAGAGCCCCGGGACAGGGAGAACACCTACGAGCAGTACTTC
clone size: -; D gene: TRBD2; J gene: TRBJ2-1; V gene: TRBV15; CDR3 protein: CATSRDGLAGNNEQFF; CDR3 DNA: TGTGCCACCAGCAGAGATGGACTAGCGGGGAACAATGAGCAGTTCTTC
clone size: -; D gene: -; J gene: TRBJ1-3; V gene: TRBV28; CDR3 protein: CASSLTGRSGNTIYF; CDR3 DNA: TGTGCCAGCAGTTTAACAGGCCGCTCTGGAAACACCATATATTTT
clone size: -; D gene: -; J gene: TRBJ2-5; V gene: TRBV10-3; CDR3 protein: CAIRDQETQYF; CDR3 DNA: TGTGCCATCCGAGACCAAGAGACCCAGTACTTC